This T cell receptor (beta chain) was identified in a study of T cell changes during pregnancy in multiple sclerosis. The protocol was immunoSEQ multiplex PCR, while the TCRdb copy is restricted to in-frame clones and leaves out a portion. This table holds 35,000 to 45,000 clones, more than 70% found once. The germline V gene encodes CDR1 MDHEN and CDR2 SYDVKM. The CDR3 consists of 16 residues. Trimming took 2 bases from V and 5 from J, leaving 18 bases between them. This TCR was sampled from a female donor in good health, enrolled as a control in a pregnancy study. The specimen was CD4+ T cells from peripheral blood mononuclear cells, collected after pregnancy. The chain is built from TRBV28 and TRBJ1-1; the D is unclear. CDR3 DNA: TGTGCCAGCAGTTTACCCTCCTCTCGAACCAGGACTGAAGCTTTCTTT. Its protein is CASSLPSSRTRTEAFF.